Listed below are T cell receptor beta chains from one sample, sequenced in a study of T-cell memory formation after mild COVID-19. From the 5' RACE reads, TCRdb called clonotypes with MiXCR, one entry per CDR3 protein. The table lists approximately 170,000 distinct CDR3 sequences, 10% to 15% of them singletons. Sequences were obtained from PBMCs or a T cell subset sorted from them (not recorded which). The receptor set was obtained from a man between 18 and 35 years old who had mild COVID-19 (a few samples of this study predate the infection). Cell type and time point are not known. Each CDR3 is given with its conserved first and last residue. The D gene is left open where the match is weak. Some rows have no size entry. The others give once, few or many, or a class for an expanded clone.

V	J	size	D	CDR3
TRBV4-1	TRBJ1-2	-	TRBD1	CASSLGTGNSGYTF
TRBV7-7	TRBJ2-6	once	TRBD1	CASSLDTGGSGANVLTF
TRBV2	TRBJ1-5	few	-	CASRSLLQPQHF
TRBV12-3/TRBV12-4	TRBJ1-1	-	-	CASSLRVNTEAFF
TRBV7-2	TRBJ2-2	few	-	CASSLEVGELFF
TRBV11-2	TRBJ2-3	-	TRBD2	CASALAGTDTQYF
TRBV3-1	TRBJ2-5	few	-	CASRGGAGETQYF
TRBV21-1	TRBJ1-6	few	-	CASSKGANSPLHF
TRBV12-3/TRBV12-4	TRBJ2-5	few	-	CASGFGEETQYF
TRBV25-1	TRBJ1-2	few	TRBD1	CASSQPGTDYGYTF
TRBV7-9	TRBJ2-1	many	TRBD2	CASSLGVSSGGYNEQFF
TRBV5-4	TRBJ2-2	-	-	CASSLVAANTGELFF
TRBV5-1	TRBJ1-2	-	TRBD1	CASSFRDRGFLGGYTF
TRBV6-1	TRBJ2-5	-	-	CASTRDPNGGETQYF
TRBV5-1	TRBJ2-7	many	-	CASSLQDYGGYEQYF
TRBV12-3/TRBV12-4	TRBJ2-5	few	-	CASSLQEETQYF
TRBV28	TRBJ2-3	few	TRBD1	CASSSPGQGVTDTQYF
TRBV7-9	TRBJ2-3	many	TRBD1	CASGGQGTDTQYF
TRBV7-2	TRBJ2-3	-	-	CASSLDGFTDTQYF
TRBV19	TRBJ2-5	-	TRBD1	CATSTGWETQYF
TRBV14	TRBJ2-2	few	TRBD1	CASSPKSRTGAKNTGELFF
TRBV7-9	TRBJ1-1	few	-	CASRDSTMTYTEAFF
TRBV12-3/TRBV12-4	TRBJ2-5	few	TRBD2	CASSFGVGGETQYF
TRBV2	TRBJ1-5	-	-	CASSDRWAQPQHF
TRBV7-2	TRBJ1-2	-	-	CASSLWAAYGYTF
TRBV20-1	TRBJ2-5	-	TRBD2	CSARTSLGETQYF
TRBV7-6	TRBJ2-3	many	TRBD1	CASSSPTGPQYF
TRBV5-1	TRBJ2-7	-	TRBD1	CASSLTGQGAYEQYF
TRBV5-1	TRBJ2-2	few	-	CASSYRGLNTGELFF
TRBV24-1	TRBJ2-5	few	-	CATSDADSQETQYF
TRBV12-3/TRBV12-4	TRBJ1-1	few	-	CASRLEWGASTEAFF
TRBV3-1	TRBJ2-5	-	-	CASSQDPGARAQYF
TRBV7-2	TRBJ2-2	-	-	CASTPSARPGELFF
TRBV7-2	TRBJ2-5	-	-	CASSLGRTLETQYF
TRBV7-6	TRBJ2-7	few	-	CASSSSPGDYEQYF
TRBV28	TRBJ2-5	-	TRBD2	CASRPGGNSQETQYF
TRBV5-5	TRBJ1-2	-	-	CASSDRRTVRGYTF
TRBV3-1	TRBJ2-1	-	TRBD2	CASSPVLSGGNNEQFF
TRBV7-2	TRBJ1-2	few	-	CASSVSGGGYGYTF
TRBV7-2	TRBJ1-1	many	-	CASSALRNTEAFF
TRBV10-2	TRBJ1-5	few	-	CASSESFPSQPQHF